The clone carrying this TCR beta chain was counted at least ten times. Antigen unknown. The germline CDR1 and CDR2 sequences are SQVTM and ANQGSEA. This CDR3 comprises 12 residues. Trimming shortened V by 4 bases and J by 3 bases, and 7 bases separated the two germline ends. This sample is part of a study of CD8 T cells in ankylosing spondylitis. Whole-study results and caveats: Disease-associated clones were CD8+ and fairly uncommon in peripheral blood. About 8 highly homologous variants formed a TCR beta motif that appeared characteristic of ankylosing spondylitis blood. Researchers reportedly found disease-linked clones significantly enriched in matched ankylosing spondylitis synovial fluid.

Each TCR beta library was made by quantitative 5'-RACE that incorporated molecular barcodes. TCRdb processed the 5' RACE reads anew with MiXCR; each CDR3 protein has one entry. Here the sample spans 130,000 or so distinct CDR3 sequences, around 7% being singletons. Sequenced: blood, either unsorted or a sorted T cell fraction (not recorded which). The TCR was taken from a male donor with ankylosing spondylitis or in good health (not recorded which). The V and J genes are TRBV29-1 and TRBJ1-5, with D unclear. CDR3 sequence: CSVAAANQPQHF. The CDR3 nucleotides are TGCAGCGTTGCGGCGGCCAATCAGCCCCAGCATTTT.